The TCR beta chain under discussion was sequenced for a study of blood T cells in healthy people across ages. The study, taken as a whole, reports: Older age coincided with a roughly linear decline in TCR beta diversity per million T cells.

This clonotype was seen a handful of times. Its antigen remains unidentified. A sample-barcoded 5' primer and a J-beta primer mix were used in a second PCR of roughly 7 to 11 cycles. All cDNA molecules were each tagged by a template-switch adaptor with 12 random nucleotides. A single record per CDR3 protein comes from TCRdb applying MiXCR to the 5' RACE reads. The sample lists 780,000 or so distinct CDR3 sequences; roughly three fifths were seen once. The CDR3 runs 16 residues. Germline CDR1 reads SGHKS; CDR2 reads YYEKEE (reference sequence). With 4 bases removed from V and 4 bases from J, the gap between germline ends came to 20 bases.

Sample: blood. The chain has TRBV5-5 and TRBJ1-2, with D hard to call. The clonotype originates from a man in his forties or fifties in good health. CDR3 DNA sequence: TGTGCCAGCAGCCGGAGTCACGGACCTCCCGTCTATGGCTACACCTTC. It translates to CASSRSHGPPVYGYTF.